Listed below are T cell receptor beta chains from one sample, sequenced in a study of cytomegalovirus exposure and HLA in healthy donors. Libraries were prepared by immunoSEQ multiplex PCR; TCRdb keeps only in-frame clonotypes and omits some of them. Among 55,000 to 75,000 clones listed, roughly 75% were seen once. The sequencing sample was made of PBMCs. The receptor set was obtained from a woman in her 30s in good health and CMV-seropositive. Each CDR3 is given with its conserved first and last residue. The order of the fields is J gene, D gene, clone size, V gene, CDR3 DNA, CDR3 protein. D genes are given only for firm matches. Some rows have no size entry. The others give once, few or many, or a class for an expanded clone.

J gene: TRBJ1-5
D gene: TRBD1
clone size: .
V gene: TRBV7-2
CDR3 DNA: TGTGCCAGCAGACAGGACAGGGGGCCCCAGCCCCAGCATTTT
CDR3 protein: CASRQDRGPQPQHF

J gene: TRBJ2-1
D gene: .
clone size: .
V gene: TRBV11-1
CDR3 DNA: TGTGCCAGCAGCTTAGATGGCGGTGAGCAGTTCTTC
CDR3 protein: CASSLDGGEQFF

J gene: TRBJ1-5
D gene: .
clone size: few
V gene: TRBV7-2
CDR3 DNA: TGTGCCAGCAGCATGCACAGGGATCAGCCCCAGCATTTT
CDR3 protein: CASSMHRDQPQHF

J gene: TRBJ2-7
D gene: .
clone size: .
V gene: TRBV5-4
CDR3 DNA: TGTGCCAGCAGCATAGGCCCAGGGGAGCAGTACTTC
CDR3 protein: CASSIGPGEQYF

J gene: TRBJ1-5
D gene: .
clone size: .
V gene: TRBV7-2
CDR3 DNA: TGTGCCAGCAGCCTACCCAATCAGCCCCAGCATTTT
CDR3 protein: CASSLPNQPQHF

J gene: TRBJ2-5
D gene: TRBD2
clone size: .
V gene: TRBV5-4
CDR3 DNA: TGTGCCAGCAGTCCCCGGGGAGCGGGAGGCGGGGAGACCCAGTACTTC
CDR3 protein: CASSPRGAGGGETQYF

J gene: TRBJ1-2
D gene: .
clone size: .
V gene: TRBV30
CDR3 DNA: TGTGCCTGGAGGGACCCAGGGGCCTCGCTGCGCGGCTACACCTTC
CDR3 protein: CAWRDPGASLRGYTF

J gene: TRBJ2-3
D gene: .
clone size: .
V gene: TRBV29-1
CDR3 DNA: TGCAGCGCCCTGGGGCTCCCGCTCACAGATACGCAGTATTTT
CDR3 protein: CSALGLPLTDTQYF

J gene: TRBJ2-1
D gene: TRBD2
clone size: once
V gene: TRBV7-9
CDR3 DNA: TGTTCCAGCAGCTTAGGTTCGCGGGAGTGGGACAATGAGCAGTTCTTC
CDR3 protein: CSSSLGSREWDNEQFF

J gene: TRBJ2-3
D gene: .
clone size: .
V gene: TRBV18
CDR3 DNA: TGTGCCAGCTCACTTAACAGAATAACTTTATCAGATACGCAGTATTTT
CDR3 protein: CASSLNRITLSDTQYF

J gene: TRBJ2-6
D gene: TRBD1
clone size: .
V gene: TRBV5-4
CDR3 DNA: TGTGCCAGCAGCCCGAACAGGGGTGCTGGGGCCAACGTCCTGACTTTC
CDR3 protein: CASSPNRGAGANVLTF

J gene: TRBJ2-7
D gene: TRBD1
clone size: once
V gene: TRBV11-1
CDR3 DNA: TGTGCCAGCTCTGGGACAGGGCCCTACGAGCAGTACTTC
CDR3 protein: CASSGTGPYEQYF

J gene: TRBJ1-1
D gene: .
clone size: .
V gene: TRBV6-5
CDR3 DNA: TGTGCCAGCAGTTACCAAGGAGGTAGTGAAGCTTTCTTT
CDR3 protein: CASSYQGGSEAFF

J gene: TRBJ2-3
D gene: TRBD2
clone size: few
V gene: TRBV4-2
CDR3 DNA: TGTGCCAGCAGCCAAGCTTCGTCTAGCGGGGGCACAGATACGCAGTATTTT
CDR3 protein: CASSQASSSGGTDTQYF

J gene: TRBJ2-7
D gene: TRBD1
clone size: .
V gene: TRBV5-6
CDR3 DNA: TGTGCCAGCAGCTTGGGGCTGACAGGGGGATCCTACGAGCAGTACTTC
CDR3 protein: CASSLGLTGGSYEQYF

J gene: TRBJ1-1
D gene: TRBD1
clone size: few
V gene: TRBV30
CDR3 DNA: TGTGCCTGGACAGGGGGAGTTACTGAAGCTTTCTTT
CDR3 protein: CAWTGGVTEAFF

J gene: TRBJ1-2
D gene: .
clone size: .
V gene: TRBV19
CDR3 DNA: TGTGCCAGTAGTATGGCGGGAGGGCCCTTACGAGATGGCTACACCTTC
CDR3 protein: CASSMAGGPLRDGYTF

J gene: TRBJ1-6
D gene: TRBD1
clone size: .
V gene: TRBV19
CDR3 DNA: TGTGCCAGTAGTCTAGGACAGGGAGGACATTCACCCCTCCACTTT
CDR3 protein: CASSLGQGGHSPLHF

J gene: TRBJ2-3
D gene: TRBD2
clone size: few
V gene: TRBV5-4
CDR3 DNA: TGTGCCAGCAGCCAGGGACTAGCGGGAGGGCCATATACGCAGTATTTT
CDR3 protein: CASSQGLAGGPYTQYF

J gene: TRBJ1-1
D gene: .
clone size: few
V gene: TRBV30
CDR3 DNA: TGTGCCTGGAGTCGGCGGGGAGGAGGGACTGAAGCTTTCTTT
CDR3 protein: CAWSRRGGGTEAFF

J gene: TRBJ2-5
D gene: TRBD2
clone size: few
V gene: TRBV7-8
CDR3 DNA: TGTGCCAGCAGCTTAGCTGGACTAGCGGGAGGGAAAGAGACCCAGTACTTC
CDR3 protein: CASSLAGLAGGKETQYF

J gene: TRBJ2-1
D gene: TRBD2
clone size: .
V gene: TRBV5-1
CDR3 DNA: TGCGCCAGCAGCTTGGCTCACGGGACTAGCGGGAGTAGGTACAATGAGCAGTTCTTC
CDR3 protein: CASSLAHGTSGSRYNEQFF

J gene: TRBJ2-3
D gene: .
clone size: .
V gene: TRBV29-1
CDR3 DNA: TGCAGCGTTGAGAGTGGTACGCAGTATTTT
CDR3 protein: CSVESGTQYF

J gene: TRBJ1-5
D gene: .
clone size: .
V gene: TRBV28
CDR3 DNA: TGTGCCAGCAGTTTATCAGGGGCCCCTCAGCCCCAGCATTTT
CDR3 protein: CASSLSGAPQPQHF

J gene: TRBJ2-5
D gene: TRBD1
clone size: .
V gene: TRBV7-2
CDR3 DNA: TGTGCCAGCAGCTTAGAACGGACAGGGGGCGTCGAGACCCAGTACTTC
CDR3 protein: CASSLERTGGVETQYF

J gene: TRBJ1-2
D gene: .
clone size: .
V gene: TRBV4-3
CDR3 DNA: TGCGCCAGCAGCCCGGGCCTCCTCGGAGGGGGCTACACCTTC
CDR3 protein: CASSPGLLGGGYTF

J gene: TRBJ1-2
D gene: .
clone size: .
V gene: TRBV20-1
CDR3 DNA: TGCAGTGTAAGACTATATGGCTACACCTTC
CDR3 protein: CSVRLYGYTF

J gene: TRBJ2-2
D gene: TRBD2
clone size: few
V gene: TRBV6-1
CDR3 DNA: TGTGCCAGCAGTGAAAGCCAACTAGCGGCCAACACCGGGGAGCTGTTTTTT
CDR3 protein: CASSESQLAANTGELFF

J gene: TRBJ2-2
D gene: TRBD1
clone size: .
V gene: TRBV7-9
CDR3 DNA: TGTGCCAGCAACTTTGGGACAGGGAACACCGGGGAGCTGTTTTTT
CDR3 protein: CASNFGTGNTGELFF

J gene: TRBJ2-5
D gene: TRBD2
clone size: .
V gene: TRBV6-5
CDR3 DNA: TGTGCCAGCAGCCCCGTAGCGGGAGGGCCGGGGACCCAGTACTTC
CDR3 protein: CASSPVAGGPGTQYF

J gene: TRBJ2-7
D gene: TRBD2
clone size: .
V gene: TRBV4-3
CDR3 DNA: TGCGCCAGCAGCCAAGACGCTAGCGGATATTCCTACGAGCAGTACTTC
CDR3 protein: CASSQDASGYSYEQYF

J gene: TRBJ1-2
D gene: .
clone size: few
V gene: TRBV28
CDR3 DNA: TGTGCCAGCAGCCCATCTACCCCCCTTATGGGCTACACCTTC
CDR3 protein: CASSPSTPLMGYTF

J gene: TRBJ2-7
D gene: TRBD2
clone size: .
V gene: TRBV9
CDR3 DNA: TGTGCCAGCAGCTCTCTTCCCGGCGGGGGCTACGAGCAGTACTTC
CDR3 protein: CASSSLPGGGYEQYF

J gene: TRBJ2-1
D gene: .
clone size: many
V gene: TRBV7-2
CDR3 DNA: TGTGCCAGCAGCTTAGCGGCGGGATCGTACAATGAGCAGTTCTTC
CDR3 protein: CASSLAAGSYNEQFF

J gene: TRBJ1-1
D gene: TRBD1
clone size: few
V gene: TRBV13
CDR3 DNA: TGTGCCAGCAGCGAACGCAGGGGGTTCACCATGAACACTGAAGCTTTCTTT
CDR3 protein: CASSERRGFTMNTEAFF

J gene: TRBJ2-1
D gene: TRBD2
clone size: .
V gene: TRBV9
CDR3 DNA: TGTGCCAGCAGCGTAGCATCGGGAGGGGGTGAGCAGTTCTTC
CDR3 protein: CASSVASGGGEQFF

J gene: TRBJ1-3
D gene: .
clone size: .
V gene: TRBV5-1
CDR3 DNA: TGCGCCAGCAGTCTTTCTGGAAACACCATATATTTT
CDR3 protein: CASSLSGNTIYF

J gene: TRBJ1-1
D gene: TRBD1
clone size: few
V gene: TRBV6-6
CDR3 DNA: TGTGCCAGCAGCTTCACAGGGGGCACTGAAGCTTTCTTT
CDR3 protein: CASSFTGGTEAFF

J gene: TRBJ2-2
D gene: .
clone size: .
V gene: TRBV6-1
CDR3 DNA: TGTGCCAGCTTCAGGGGAGCGGACACCGGGGAGCTGTTTTTT
CDR3 protein: CASFRGADTGELFF

J gene: TRBJ2-5
D gene: TRBD2
clone size: .
V gene: TRBV2
CDR3 DNA: TGTGCCAGCAGTGAAGAGGGGACTAGCGGGAGGGCTTCCCAGTACTTC
CDR3 protein: CASSEEGTSGRASQYF

J gene: TRBJ1-2
D gene: .
clone size: .
V gene: TRBV11-2
CDR3 DNA: TGTGCCAGCAGCCCCCGACGGGTGGATTATGGCTACACCTTC
CDR3 protein: CASSPRRVDYGYTF

J gene: TRBJ2-2
D gene: .
clone size: .
V gene: TRBV5-6
CDR3 DNA: TGTGCCAGCAGCTTGGCCAAGCTGACCGGGGAGCTGTTTTTT
CDR3 protein: CASSLAKLTGELFF

J gene: TRBJ2-5
D gene: .
clone size: once
V gene: TRBV6-6
CDR3 DNA: TGTGCCAGCAGTTACTCGACTATTCAAGAGACCCAGTACTTC
CDR3 protein: CASSYSTIQETQYF

J gene: TRBJ2-3
D gene: .
clone size: .
V gene: TRBV5-1
CDR3 DNA: TGCGCCAGCAGCTTGGACGGGACTGGGACAGATACGCAGTATTTT
CDR3 protein: CASSLDGTGTDTQYF

J gene: TRBJ2-1
D gene: TRBD2
clone size: .
V gene: TRBV9
CDR3 DNA: TGTGCCAGCAATGGTGCTAGCGGGACGAACAATGAGCAGTTCTTC
CDR3 protein: CASNGASGTNNEQFF

J gene: TRBJ1-1
D gene: .
clone size: .
V gene: TRBV10-3
CDR3 DNA: TGTGCCATCTCCCTCCTCCCGAACACTGAAGCTTTCTTT
CDR3 protein: CAISLLPNTEAFF

J gene: TRBJ2-3
D gene: .
clone size: .
V gene: TRBV4-3
CDR3 DNA: TGCGCCAGCAGCCCCGGGGCTCTAACTAGCTGGGCCACGACAGATACGCAGTATTTT
CDR3 protein: CASSPGALTSWATTDTQYF

J gene: TRBJ1-5
D gene: TRBD1
clone size: .
V gene: TRBV6-6
CDR3 DNA: TGTGCCAGCAGTGCCAGGACAGGGGATCAGCCCCAGCATTTT
CDR3 protein: CASSARTGDQPQHF

J gene: TRBJ1-3
D gene: .
clone size: .
V gene: TRBV28
CDR3 DNA: TGTGCCAGTAAGACGGCAGGCAACACCATATATTTT
CDR3 protein: CASKTAGNTIYF

J gene: TRBJ2-1
D gene: .
clone size: .
V gene: TRBV4-3
CDR3 DNA: TGCGCCAGCAGCCAAGATCCCCGGTCGGAGTATGAGCAGTTCTTC
CDR3 protein: CASSQDPRSEYEQFF

J gene: TRBJ2-7
D gene: .
clone size: .
V gene: TRBV11-1
CDR3 DNA: TGTGCCAGCAGCTTACGAGCGGGCCTGAGCTCCTACGAGCAGTACTTC
CDR3 protein: CASSLRAGLSSYEQYF

J gene: TRBJ2-5
D gene: TRBD2
clone size: .
V gene: TRBV11-2
CDR3 DNA: TGTGCCAGCACCCTGCTAGCGGGAGGGGTGGGAGAGACCCAGTACTTC
CDR3 protein: CASTLLAGGVGETQYF

J gene: TRBJ2-2
D gene: TRBD2
clone size: medium-sized
V gene: TRBV7-8
CDR3 DNA: TGTGCCAGCAGCTTAGCGCGGACTAGCGGGAGCAATAGGACCGGGGAGCTGTTTTTT
CDR3 protein: CASSLARTSGSNRTGELFF

J gene: TRBJ2-4
D gene: .
clone size: .
V gene: TRBV5-4
CDR3 DNA: TGTGCCAGCAGCTTACGTGCTCCAGAGGACATTCAGTACTTC
CDR3 protein: CASSLRAPEDIQYF

J gene: TRBJ1-2
D gene: .
clone size: .
V gene: TRBV28
CDR3 DNA: TGTGCCAGCAGTTTGGGGGGGGTACGAGGCTACACCTTC
CDR3 protein: CASSLGGVRGYTF

J gene: TRBJ2-1
D gene: TRBD2
clone size: .
V gene: TRBV7-2
CDR3 DNA: TGTGCCAGCAGCCCCCGGACAAGCGGGAGTTCTAATGAGCAGTTCTTC
CDR3 protein: CASSPRTSGSSNEQFF

J gene: TRBJ2-5
D gene: TRBD2
clone size: once
V gene: TRBV19
CDR3 DNA: TGTGCCAGTACCCCTCCGACCTCTAGCGGGAGTGGAGAGACCCAGTACTTC
CDR3 protein: CASTPPTSSGSGETQYF

J gene: TRBJ2-1
D gene: .
clone size: few
V gene: TRBV5-1
CDR3 DNA: TGCTTTTTTTGCAAGCAGAAGGCGGCATACGATGAGCAGTTCTTC
CDR3 protein: CFFCKQKAAYDEQFF

J gene: TRBJ2-1
D gene: .
clone size: few
V gene: TRBV4-3
CDR3 DNA: TGCGCCAGCAGCCAAGATACAGGCGGCTCCTACAATGAGCAGTTCTTC
CDR3 protein: CASSQDTGGSYNEQFF